This T cell receptor (beta chain) originates from a study of T cells in Graves' hyperthyroidism and ophthalmopathy. Amplification yielded TCR beta CDR3 regions, with RNA transcripts as the source. Carried out on the TCR CDR3, a first-round RT-PCR used the HTBI primer set. TCRdb re-called the multiplex PCR reads through MiXCR, storing one row per CDR3 protein. This sample yields about 400,000 distinct CDR3 sequences, of which approximately 14% are seen a single time; roughly 14% belongs to the top ten. Trimming took 6 bases from V and 10 from J, leaving 18 bases between them. CDR1 is WNHNN, CDR2 SYGVQD, per germline (reference sequence). This CDR3 spans 14 amino acids. This clonotype was counted only a few times. Recently diagnosed hyperthyroidism of less than 2 months' duration affected patients aged 18 to 65. The diagnoses drew upon clinical symptoms, serum thyroxine and TRAb, thyroid ultrasound and orbital computed tomography.

The clonotype originates from a woman between 18 and 30 years old with Graves' hyperthyroidism. This chain uses TRBV10-1 with TRBJ1-4; D perhaps matches TRBD1 (5 bases). The specimen was blood. The chain's CDR3 is CASRPGGDPGKLFF. In DNA, the CDR3 is TGCGCCAGCAGGCCTGGGGGGGACCCTGGAAAACTGTTTTTT.